These T cell receptor beta chains were read from a single sample in a study of T cells in Graves' hyperthyroidism and ophthalmopathy. TCRdb re-called the multiplex PCR reads with MiXCR, one entry per CDR3 protein. Among under 450,000 distinct CDR3 sequences, roughly 14% were seen once, and the ten largest hold 13% to 15%. The specimen sequenced was blood. All receptors come from a woman under 30 with Graves' hyperthyroidism. CDR3s include the opening cysteine and the closing phenylalanine or tryptophan. The order of the fields is clone size, D gene, J gene, V gene, CDR3 protein, CDR3 DNA. The D gene is left open where the match is weak. Rows may omit the clone size; those that give it use once, few, many or a size class.

many	-	TRBJ1-2	TRBV7-2	CASSLDSGIYYGYTF	TGTGCCAGCAGCTTAGATTCCGGGATTTACTATGGCTACACCTTC
many	TRBD1	TRBJ1-2	TRBV15	CATSRDPTGLSNYGYTF	TGTGCCACCAGCAGAGATCCGACAGGGCTGTCGAACTATGGCTACACCTTC
-	-	TRBJ2-1	TRBV19	CASSIQRGGEQFF	TGTGCCAGTAGTATACAGAGGGGCGGGGAGCAGTTCTTC
-	TRBD1	TRBJ1-6	TRBV2	CASRSSGQGNSPLHF	TGTGCCAGCAGATCCTCGGGACAGGGAAATTCACCCCTCCACTTT
-	TRBD1	TRBJ2-5	TRBV13	CASSPGTGSQETQYF	TGTGCCAGCAGCCCAGGGACAGGTAGTCAAGAGACCCAGTACTTC
few	-	TRBJ2-7	TRBV15	CATSRDQVPYEQYF	TGTGCCACCAGCAGAGATCAGGTCCCCTACGAGCAGTACTTC
many	-	TRBJ2-7	TRBV28	CASRRATSGSYEQYF	TGTGCCAGCAGGCGAGCGACTAGTGGGTCCTACGAGCAGTACTTC
many	-	TRBJ2-5	TRBV20-1	CSARGGAAQETQYF	TGCAGTGCTAGAGGGGGGGCAGCGCAAGAGACCCAGTACTTC
-	-	TRBJ1-2	TRBV2	CASSKTDRRYYGYTF	TGTGCCAGCAGTAAAACGGACCGCCGTTACTATGGCTACACCTTC
-	TRBD1	TRBJ2-7	TRBV9	CASSVEGQGSYEQYF	TGTGCCAGCAGCGTAGAGGGACAGGGCTCCTACGAGCAGTACTTC
few	TRBD2	TRBJ2-5	TRBV4-2	CASSQGTSGGGETQYF	TGTGCCAGCAGCCAAGGGACTAGCGGGGGGGGCGAGACCCAGTACTTC
-	-	TRBJ1-1	TRBV7-8	CASSLGRGRNRGTEAFF	TGTGCCAGCAGCTTAGGTAGGGGGAGAAATCGGGGCACTGAAGCTTTCTTT
many	-	TRBJ1-1	TRBV20-1	CSARERGGSTEAFF	TGCAGTGCTCGAGAAAGGGGAGGGAGCACTGAAGCTTTCTTT
-	TRBD2	TRBJ2-7	TRBV20-1	CSAAGLAGFEQYF	TGCAGTGCTGCGGGACTAGCGGGTTTCGAGCAGTACTTC
-	-	TRBJ2-2	TRBV9	CASSVDVGGFAGELFF	TGTGCCAGCAGCGTAGATGTGGGAGGATTCGCCGGGGAGCTGTTTTTT
-	TRBD2	TRBJ2-5	TRBV7-9	CASSIGGEVRYF	TGTGCCAGCAGCATTGGGGGGGAGGTTCGGTACTTC
-	-	TRBJ2-7	TRBV5-6	CASNLGRYEQYF	TGTGCCAGCAACTTGGGCCGCTACGAGCAGTACTTC
many	TRBD1	TRBJ2-7	TRBV3-1	CASSPGTGALEQYF	TGTGCCAGCAGCCCCGGGACAGGGGCTCTCGAGCAGTACTTC
-	-	TRBJ1-6	TRBV7-2	CASSLLPATNDNSPLHF	TGTGCCAGCAGCTTACTTCCGGCTACAAACGATAATTCACCCCTCCACTTT
-	-	TRBJ2-2	TRBV18	CASSPFERVDTGELFF	TGTGCCAGCTCACCTTTTGAGAGGGTGGACACCGGGGAGCTGTTTTTT
-	TRBD1	TRBJ1-5	TRBV2	CASRLGQGSSQPQHF	TGTGCCAGCAGACTGGGACAGGGAAGTAGCCAGCCCCAGCATTTT
many	TRBD1	TRBJ2-1	TRBV11-2	CASSLDRQGPYNEQFF	TGTGCCAGCAGCTTAGATCGACAGGGGCCCTACAATGAGCAGTTCTTC
few	-	TRBJ1-1	TRBV29-1	CSVEGGHTEAFF	TGCAGCGTTGAAGGAGGGCACACTGAAGCTTTCTTT
many	TRBD1	TRBJ2-5	TRBV11-2	CASSLALTGERETQYF	TGTGCCAGCAGCTTAGCCCTAACAGGGGAGAGGGAGACCCAGTACTTC
-	-	TRBJ1-4	TRBV4-1	CASKRITGVGKLFF	TGCGCCAGCAAACGGATCACCGGTGTTGGAAAACTGTTTTTT
-	TRBD1	TRBJ2-7	TRBV20-1	CSAGPPGQAPFEQYF	TGCAGTGCTGGACCTCCCGGACAGGCTCCCTTTGAGCAGTACTTC
many	TRBD1	TRBJ1-2	TRBV20-1	CSARLTGGRGYTF	TGCAGTGCTAGACTCACAGGGGGCCGTGGCTACACCTTC
-	-	TRBJ1-3	TRBV20-1	CSARRGGERGGNTIYF	TGCAGTGCTAGAAGGGGGGGGGAAAGAGGTGGAAACACCATATATTTT
-	TRBD1	TRBJ1-1	TRBV20-1	CSAKYRGSLTEAFF	TGCAGTGCTAAATACAGGGGGTCTCTCACTGAAGCTTTCTTT
few	TRBD2	TRBJ2-7	TRBV20-1	CSARALTSGAYEQYF	TGCAGTGCTAGAGCTCTTACTAGCGGTGCCTACGAGCAGTACTTC
few	TRBD2	TRBJ2-1	TRBV7-3	CASSSPLAGVNNEQFF	TGTGCCAGCAGCTCCCCGCTAGCGGGAGTAAACAATGAGCAGTTCTTC
few	-	TRBJ2-1	TRBV3-1	CASSHPQWPYNEQFF	TGTGCCAGCAGCCATCCGCAGTGGCCCTACAATGAGCAGTTCTTC
many	TRBD2	TRBJ2-3	TRBV12-3/TRBV12-4	CASSTTSLPTDTQYF	TGTGCCAGCAGCACGACTAGCTTACCCACAGATACGCAGTATTTT
once	-	TRBJ2-2	TRBV29-1	CSVDGQGNTGELFF	TGCAGCGTTGATGGTCAGGGGAACACCGGGGAGCTGTTTTTT
many	TRBD1	TRBJ1-1	TRBV4-1	CASSQEGDRAFEAFF	TGCGCCAGCAGCCAAGAAGGGGACAGGGCATTTGAAGCTTTCTTT
many	-	TRBJ1-4	TRBV29-1	CSVLGGRGEKLFF	TGCAGCGTGCTGGGAGGGCGAGGTGAAAAACTGTTTTTT
few	-	TRBJ1-4	TRBV5-1	CASRINPNEKLFF	TGCGCCAGCAGGATTAACCCTAATGAAAAACTGTTTTTT
many	TRBD1	TRBJ1-1	TRBV7-3	CASSRGTGGRSTEAFF	TGTGCCAGCAGCCGCGGGACAGGGGGCAGGAGCACTGAAGCTTTCTTT
few	TRBD2	TRBJ2-3	TRBV12-5	CASGLTSGVRTDTQYF	TGTGCTAGTGGTTTGACTAGCGGGGTACGCACAGATACGCAGTATTTT
many	-	TRBJ2-5	TRBV18	CASSLNAGETQYF	TGTGCCAGTTCTCTGAATGCAGGGGAGACCCAGTACTTC
many	TRBD1	TRBJ1-5	TRBV12-3/TRBV12-4	CASMTGFGQPQHF	TGTGCCAGTATGACAGGGTTCGGTCAGCCCCAGCATTTT
-	-	TRBJ2-7	TRBV27	CASSAFLGYEQYF	TGTGCCAGCAGTGCCTTCTTGGGGTACGAGCAGTACTTC
many	TRBD1	TRBJ2-5	TRBV7-9	CASSPFSGQGQETQYF	TGTGCCAGCAGCCCATTTTCGGGACAGGGACAAGAGACCCAGTACTTC
-	TRBD1	TRBJ2-5	TRBV5-5	CASSSRQGAGETQYF	TGTGCCAGCAGCTCCCGACAGGGGGCCGGAGAGACCCAGTACTTC